These 5 T cell receptor beta chains were all obtained from the same sample, sequenced in a study of blood T cells in healthy people across ages. It was with a sample-barcoded 5' primer and a J-beta primer mix that a second PCR of roughly 7 to 12 cycles was run. TCRdb reprocessed the 5' RACE reads with MiXCR, giving one entry per CDR3 protein. The repertoire holds about 640,000 distinct CDR3 sequences, with around three fifths as singletons. Source material: blood. The receptors here all came from a man aged 60-69 years in good health.

The gene calls are TRBV6-5 and TRBJ2-1, with 11 bases that match TRBD2. CDR1 is MNHEY, CDR2 SVGAGI, per germline. This CDR3 is 16 amino acids long. V shed 4 bases and J 9 bases; nucleotides not matched to a gene: 11. The CDR3 nucleotides read TGTGCCAGCAGTTCACCTGTTAGCGGGGGGGCCCTTGAGCAGTTCTTC. It encodes CASSSPVSGGALEQFF.

CDR3 bases: TGTGCCAGCAGCTTAGTGCGCGGACCCACCTACGAGCAGTACTTC. This translates into CASSLVRGPTYEQYF. This rearrangement joins TRBV7-6 to TRBJ2-7; D not certain. The CDR3 has 15 residues. Germline V gene data show CDR1 as SGHVS and CDR2 as FNYEAQ. With 1 base removed from V and 2 bases from J, the gap between germline ends came to 12 bases.

V usage is TRBV13 and J usage is TRBJ1-1; no reliable D call. CDR3 size: 11 residues. Trimming stripped 1 base from V and 4 bases from J, with 1 base between. Germline loops: CDR1 PRHDT, CDR2 FYEKMQ (reference sequence). This CDR3 reads CASSLVTEAFF. The DNA for the CDR3 is TGTGCCAGCAGCTTAGTCACTGAAGCTTTCTTT.

In this sample, this clonotype turned up many times. The genes are TRBV3-1 and TRBJ2-5, with TRBD1 matching over 11 bases. From germline, CDR1 is LGHDT and CDR2 YNNKEL (reference sequence). The CDR3 has 16 residues. V was clipped by 3 bases and J by 3 bases; unmatched bases: 6. CDR3 sequence reads: CASSHRRTGGEETQYF. The CDR3 DNA reads TGTGCCAGCAGCCACCGACGGACAGGGGGCGAAGAGACCCAGTACTTC.

Note on this clonotype: A read error may produce the germline difference seen at one junction end. The gene calls are TRBV7-6 and TRBJ2-5; D gene uncertain. The CDR3 consists of 12 residues. Germline CDR1 and CDR2: SGHVS and FNYEAQ. DNA of the CDR3: TGTGCCAGCAGCTTTTCGCAAGGGACCCAGTACTTC. Amino acids: CASSFSQGTQYF.